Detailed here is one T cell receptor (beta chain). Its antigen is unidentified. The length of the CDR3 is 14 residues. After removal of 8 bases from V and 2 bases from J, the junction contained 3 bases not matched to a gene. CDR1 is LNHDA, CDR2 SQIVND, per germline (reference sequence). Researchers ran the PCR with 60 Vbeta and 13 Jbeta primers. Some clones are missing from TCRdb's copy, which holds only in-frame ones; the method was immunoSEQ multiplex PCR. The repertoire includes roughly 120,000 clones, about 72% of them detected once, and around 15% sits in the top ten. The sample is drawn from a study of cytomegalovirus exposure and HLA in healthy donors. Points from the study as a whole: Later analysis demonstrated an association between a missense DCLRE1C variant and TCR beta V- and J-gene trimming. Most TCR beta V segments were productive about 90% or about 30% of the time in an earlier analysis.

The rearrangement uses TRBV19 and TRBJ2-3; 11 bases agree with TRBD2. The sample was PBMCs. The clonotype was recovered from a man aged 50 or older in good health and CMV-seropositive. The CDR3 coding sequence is TGTGCCAGTCAACTAGCGGGAGCCACAGATACGCAGTATTTT. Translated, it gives CASQLAGATDTQYF. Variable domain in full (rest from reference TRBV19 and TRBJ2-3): DGGITQSPKYLFRKEGQNVTLSCEQNLNHDAMYWYRQDPGQGLRLIYYSQIVNDFQKGDIAEGYSVSREKKESFPLTVTSAQKNPTAFYLCASQLAGATDTQYFGPGTRLTVL.